This TCR beta chain was sequenced in a study of blood T cells in healthy people across ages. The CDR3 is made up of 14 amino acids. In germline, CDR1 is SGHTA, CDR2 FQGNSA. V gave up 1 base and J gave up 4 bases, with 9 bases separating them. The authors ran a second PCR of 7 to 11 cycles using a sample-barcoded 5' primer and a J-beta primer mix. TCRdb called the 5' RACE reads again in MiXCR, with one record for every CDR3 protein. The sample carries around 790,000 distinct CDR3 sequences, 40% to 50% recorded once. V usage is TRBV7-2 and J usage is TRBJ2-3, with a weak D call TRBD2 (5 bases). The sequenced material came from blood. The receptor was isolated from a man aged 60-69 years in good health. The CDR3 DNA is TGTGCCAGCAGCTTAGTAGGAGGAGCAGATACGCAGTATTTT. This encodes CASSLVGGADTQYF.